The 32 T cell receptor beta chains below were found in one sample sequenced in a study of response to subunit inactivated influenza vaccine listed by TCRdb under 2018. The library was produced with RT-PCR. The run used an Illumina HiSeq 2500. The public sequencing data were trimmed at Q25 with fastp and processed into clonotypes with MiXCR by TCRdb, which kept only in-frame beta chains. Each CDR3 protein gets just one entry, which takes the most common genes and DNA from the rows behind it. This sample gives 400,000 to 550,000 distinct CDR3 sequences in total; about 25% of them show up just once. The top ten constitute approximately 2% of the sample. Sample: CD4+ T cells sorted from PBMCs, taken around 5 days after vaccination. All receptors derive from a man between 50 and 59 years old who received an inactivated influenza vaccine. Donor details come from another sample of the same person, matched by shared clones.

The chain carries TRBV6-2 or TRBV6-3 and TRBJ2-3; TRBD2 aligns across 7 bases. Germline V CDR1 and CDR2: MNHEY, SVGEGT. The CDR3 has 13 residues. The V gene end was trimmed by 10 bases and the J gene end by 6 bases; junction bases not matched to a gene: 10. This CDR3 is CATQRDAGDTQYF. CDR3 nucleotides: TGTGCCACCCAGCGGGACGCCGGGGATACGCAGTATTTT.

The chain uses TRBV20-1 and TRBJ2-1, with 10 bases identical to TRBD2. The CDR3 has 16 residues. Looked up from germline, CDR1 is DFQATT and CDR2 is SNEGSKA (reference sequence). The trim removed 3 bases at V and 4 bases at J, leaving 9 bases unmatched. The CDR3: CSARFPSGRSYNEQFF. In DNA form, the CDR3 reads TGCAGTGCTAGGTTTCCTAGCGGGAGATCTTACAATGAGCAGTTCTTC.

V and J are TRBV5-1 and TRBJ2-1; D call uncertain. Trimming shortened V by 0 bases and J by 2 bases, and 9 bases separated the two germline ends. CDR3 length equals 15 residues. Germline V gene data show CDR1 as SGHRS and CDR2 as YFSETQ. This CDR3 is CASSLAFGAYNEQFF. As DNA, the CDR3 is TGCGCCAGCAGCTTGGCCTTTGGAGCCTACAATGAGCAGTTCTTC.

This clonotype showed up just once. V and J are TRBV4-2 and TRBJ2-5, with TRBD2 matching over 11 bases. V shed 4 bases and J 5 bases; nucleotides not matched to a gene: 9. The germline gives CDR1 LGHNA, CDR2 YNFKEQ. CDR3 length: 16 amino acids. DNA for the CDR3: TGTGCCAGCAGCCCTCGTAGCGGGGGGGTGCAGGAGACCCAGTACTTC. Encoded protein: CASSPRSGGVQETQYF.

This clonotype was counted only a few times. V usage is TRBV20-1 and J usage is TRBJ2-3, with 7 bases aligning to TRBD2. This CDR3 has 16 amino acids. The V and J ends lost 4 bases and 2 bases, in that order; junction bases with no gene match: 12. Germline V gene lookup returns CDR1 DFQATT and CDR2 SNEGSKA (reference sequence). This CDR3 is CSAKALGAGITDTQYF. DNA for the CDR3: TGCAGTGCTAAAGCACTCGGAGCGGGAATCACAGATACGCAGTATTTT.

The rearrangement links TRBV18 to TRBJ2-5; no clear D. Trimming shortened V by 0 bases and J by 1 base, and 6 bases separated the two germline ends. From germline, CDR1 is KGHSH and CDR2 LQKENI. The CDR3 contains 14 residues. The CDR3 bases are TGTGCCAGCTCACCACCGAACGGCCAAGAGACCCAGTACTTC. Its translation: CASSPPNGQETQYF.

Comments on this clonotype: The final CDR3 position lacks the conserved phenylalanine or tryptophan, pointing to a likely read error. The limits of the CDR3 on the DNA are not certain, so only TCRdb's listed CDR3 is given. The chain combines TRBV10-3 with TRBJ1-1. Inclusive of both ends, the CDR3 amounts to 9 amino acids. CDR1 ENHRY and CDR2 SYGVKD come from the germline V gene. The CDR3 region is CAIRLRLVL.

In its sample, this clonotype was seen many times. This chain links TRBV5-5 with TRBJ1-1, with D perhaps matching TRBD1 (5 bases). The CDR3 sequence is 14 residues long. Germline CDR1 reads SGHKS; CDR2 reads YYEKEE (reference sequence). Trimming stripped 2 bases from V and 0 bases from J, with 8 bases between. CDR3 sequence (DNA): TGTGCCAGCAGCTTAGGAGGGGTGAACACTGAAGCTTTCTTT. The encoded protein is CASSLGGVNTEAFF.

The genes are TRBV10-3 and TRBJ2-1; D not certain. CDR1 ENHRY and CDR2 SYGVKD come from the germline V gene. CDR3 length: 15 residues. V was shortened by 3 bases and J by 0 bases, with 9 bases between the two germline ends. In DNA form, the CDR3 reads TGTGCCATCAGTGAAGGTTCGAGCTCCTACAATGAGCAGTTCTTC. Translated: CAISEGSSSYNEQFF.

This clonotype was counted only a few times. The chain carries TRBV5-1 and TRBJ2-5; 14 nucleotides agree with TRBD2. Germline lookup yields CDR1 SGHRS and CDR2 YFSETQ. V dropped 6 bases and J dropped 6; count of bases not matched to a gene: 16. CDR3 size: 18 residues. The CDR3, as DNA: TGCGCCAGCACCACGGCCGAAGGGACTAGCGGGAGCGTAAAGACCCAGTACTTC. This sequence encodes CASTTAEGTSGSVKTQYF.

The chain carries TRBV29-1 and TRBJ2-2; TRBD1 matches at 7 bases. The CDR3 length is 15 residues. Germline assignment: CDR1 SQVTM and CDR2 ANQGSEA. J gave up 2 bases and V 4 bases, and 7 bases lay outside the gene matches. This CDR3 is CSVGTGTANTGELFF. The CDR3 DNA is TGCAGCGTTGGTACCGGGACAGCCAACACCGGGGAGCTGTTTTTT.

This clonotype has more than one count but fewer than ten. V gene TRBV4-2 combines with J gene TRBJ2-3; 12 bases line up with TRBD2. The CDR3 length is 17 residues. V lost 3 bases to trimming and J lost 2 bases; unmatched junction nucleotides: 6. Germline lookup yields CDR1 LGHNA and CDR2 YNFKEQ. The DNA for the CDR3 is TGTGCCAGCAGCCAGGAGACTAGCGGGGGCCCCACAGATACGCAGTATTTT. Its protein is CASSQETSGGPTDTQYF.

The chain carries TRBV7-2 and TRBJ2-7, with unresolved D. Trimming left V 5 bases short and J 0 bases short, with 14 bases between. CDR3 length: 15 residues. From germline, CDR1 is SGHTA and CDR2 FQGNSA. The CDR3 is CASSPSRHLSYEQYF. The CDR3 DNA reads TGTGCCAGCAGCCCTTCGCGACACCTCTCCTACGAGCAGTACTTC.

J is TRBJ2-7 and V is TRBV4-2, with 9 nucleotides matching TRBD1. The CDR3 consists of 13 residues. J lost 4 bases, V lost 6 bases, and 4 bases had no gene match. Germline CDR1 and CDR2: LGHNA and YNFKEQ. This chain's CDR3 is CASRGDRAYEQYF. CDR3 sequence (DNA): TGTGCCAGCAGGGGGGACAGGGCGTACGAGCAGTACTTC.

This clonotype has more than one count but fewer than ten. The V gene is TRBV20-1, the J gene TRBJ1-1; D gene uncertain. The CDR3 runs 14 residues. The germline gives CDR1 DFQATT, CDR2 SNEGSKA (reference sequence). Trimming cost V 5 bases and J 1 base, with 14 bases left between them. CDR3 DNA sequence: TGCAGTGCTCCGAGAGGGCTGGCGAACACTGAAGCTTTCTTT. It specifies CSAPRGLANTEAFF.

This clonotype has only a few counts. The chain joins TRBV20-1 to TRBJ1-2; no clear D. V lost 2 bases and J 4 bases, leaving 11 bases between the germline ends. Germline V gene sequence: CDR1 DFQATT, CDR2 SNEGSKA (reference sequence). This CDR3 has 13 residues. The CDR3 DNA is TGCAGTGCTAGAAACGGGGTTGGCTATGGCTACACCTTC. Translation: CSARNGVGYGYTF.

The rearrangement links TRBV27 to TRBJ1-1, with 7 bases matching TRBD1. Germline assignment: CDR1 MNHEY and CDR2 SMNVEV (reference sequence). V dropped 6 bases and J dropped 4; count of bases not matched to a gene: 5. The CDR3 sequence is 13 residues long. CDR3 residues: CASRGAGGTEAFF. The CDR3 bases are TGTGCCAGCAGGGGGGCAGGGGGCACTGAAGCTTTCTTT.

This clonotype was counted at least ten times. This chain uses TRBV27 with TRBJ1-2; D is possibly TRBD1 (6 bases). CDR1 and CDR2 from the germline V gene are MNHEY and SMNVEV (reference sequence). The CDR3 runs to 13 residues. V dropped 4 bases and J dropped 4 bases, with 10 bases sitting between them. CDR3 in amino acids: CASSSPTGYGYTF. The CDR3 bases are TGTGCCAGCAGTTCCCCGACAGGCTATGGCTACACCTTC.

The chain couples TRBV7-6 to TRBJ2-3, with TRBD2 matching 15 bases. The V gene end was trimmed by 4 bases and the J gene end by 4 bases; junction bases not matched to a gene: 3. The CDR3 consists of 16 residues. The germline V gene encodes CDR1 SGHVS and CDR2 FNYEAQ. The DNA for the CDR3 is TGTGCCAGCAGCTGGGGACTAGCGGGGGGTTCAGATACGCAGTATTTT. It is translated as CASSWGLAGGSDTQYF.

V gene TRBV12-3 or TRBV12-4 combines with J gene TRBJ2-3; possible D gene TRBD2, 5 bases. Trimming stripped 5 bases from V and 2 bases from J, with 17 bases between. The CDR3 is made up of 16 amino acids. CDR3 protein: CASSRRTPSHTDTQYF. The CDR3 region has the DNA TGTGCCAGCAGTCGACGGACTCCCTCCCACACAGATACGCAGTATTTT.

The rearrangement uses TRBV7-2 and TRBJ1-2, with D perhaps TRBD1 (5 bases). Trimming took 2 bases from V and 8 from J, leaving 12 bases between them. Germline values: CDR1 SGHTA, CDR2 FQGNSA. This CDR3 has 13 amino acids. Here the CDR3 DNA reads TGTGCCAGCAGCTTATTTGTTAGGGACGGCTACACCTTC. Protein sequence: CASSLFVRDGYTF.

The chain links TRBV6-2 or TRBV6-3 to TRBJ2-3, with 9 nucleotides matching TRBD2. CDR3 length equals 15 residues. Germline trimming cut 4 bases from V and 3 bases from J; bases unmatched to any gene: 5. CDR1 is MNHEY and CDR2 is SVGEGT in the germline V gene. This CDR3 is CASSSEREVTDTQYF. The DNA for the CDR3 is TGTGCCAGCAGTTCCGAGCGGGAGGTTACAGATACGCAGTATTTT.

DNA for the CDR3: TGTGCCAGCAGCCATCCCTCCGGGAAGAAAAACATTCAGTACTTC. Protein sequence: CASSHPSGKKNIQYF. The rearrangement joins TRBV7-2 to TRBJ2-4; maybe TRBD2 (5 bases). This CDR3 is built from 15 residues. Looked up from germline, CDR1 is SGHTA and CDR2 is FQGNSA. V was clipped by 5 bases and J by 4 bases, with 15 bases between them.

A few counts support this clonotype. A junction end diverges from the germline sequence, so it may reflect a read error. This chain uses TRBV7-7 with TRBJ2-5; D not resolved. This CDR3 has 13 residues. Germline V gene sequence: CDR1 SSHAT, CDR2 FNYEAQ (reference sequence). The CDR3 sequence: CASSLVLQETQYF. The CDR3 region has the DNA TGTGCTAGCAGCTTAGTACTTCAAGAGACCCAGTACTTC.

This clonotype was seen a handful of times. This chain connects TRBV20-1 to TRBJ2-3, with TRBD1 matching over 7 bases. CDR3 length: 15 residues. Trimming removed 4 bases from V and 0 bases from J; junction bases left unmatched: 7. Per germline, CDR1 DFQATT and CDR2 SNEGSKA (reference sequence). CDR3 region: CSAIRNRGSTDTQYF. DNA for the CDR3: TGCAGTGCTATCCGCAACAGGGGAAGCACAGATACGCAGTATTTT.

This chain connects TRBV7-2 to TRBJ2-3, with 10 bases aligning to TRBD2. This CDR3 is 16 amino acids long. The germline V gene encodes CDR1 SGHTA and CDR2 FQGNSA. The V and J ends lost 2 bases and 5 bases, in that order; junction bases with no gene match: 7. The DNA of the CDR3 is TGTGCCAGCAGCTTAACAGCGGGGGGGCCCGTAGATACGCAGTATTTT. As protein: CASSLTAGGPVDTQYF.

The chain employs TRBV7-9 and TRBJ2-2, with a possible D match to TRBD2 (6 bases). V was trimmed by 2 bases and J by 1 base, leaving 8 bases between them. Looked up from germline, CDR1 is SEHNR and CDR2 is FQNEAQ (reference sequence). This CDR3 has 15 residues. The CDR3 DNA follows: TGTGCCAGCAGCTTAAGGAGGGGGAACACCGGGGAGCTGTTTTTT. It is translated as CASSLRRGNTGELFF.

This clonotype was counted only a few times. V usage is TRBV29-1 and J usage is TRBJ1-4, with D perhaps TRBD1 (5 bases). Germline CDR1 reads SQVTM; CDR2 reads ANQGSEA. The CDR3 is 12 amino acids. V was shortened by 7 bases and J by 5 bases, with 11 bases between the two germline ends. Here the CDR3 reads CSARDGNEKLFF. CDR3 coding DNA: TGCAGCGCTCGGGACGGGAATGAAAAACTGTTTTTT. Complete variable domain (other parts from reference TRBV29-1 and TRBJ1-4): SAVISQKPSRDICQRGTSLTIQCQVDSQVTMMFWYRQQPGQSLTLIATANQGSEATYESGFVIDKFPISRPNLTFSTLTVSNMSPEDSSIYLCSARDGNEKLFFGSGTQLSVL.

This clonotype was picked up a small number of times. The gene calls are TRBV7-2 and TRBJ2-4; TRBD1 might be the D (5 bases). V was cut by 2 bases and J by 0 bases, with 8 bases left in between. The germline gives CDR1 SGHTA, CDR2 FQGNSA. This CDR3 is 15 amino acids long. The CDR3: CASSLTGQAKNIQYF. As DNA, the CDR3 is TGTGCCAGCAGCTTAACAGGCCAAGCCAAAAACATTCAGTACTTC.

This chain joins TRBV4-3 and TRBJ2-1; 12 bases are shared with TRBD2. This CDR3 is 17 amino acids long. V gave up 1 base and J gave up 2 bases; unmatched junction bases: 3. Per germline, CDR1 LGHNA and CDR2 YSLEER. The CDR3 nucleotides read TGCGCCAGCAGCCAAGGTACTAGCGGGGGGACCTACAATGAGCAGTTCTTC. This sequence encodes CASSQGTSGGTYNEQFF.

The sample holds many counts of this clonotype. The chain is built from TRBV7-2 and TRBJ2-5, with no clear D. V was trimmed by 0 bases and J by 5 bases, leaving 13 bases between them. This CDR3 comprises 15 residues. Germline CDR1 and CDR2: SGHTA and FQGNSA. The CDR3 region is CASSLALSKGETQYF. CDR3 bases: TGTGCCAGCAGCTTAGCGCTTAGTAAGGGTGAGACCCAGTACTTC.

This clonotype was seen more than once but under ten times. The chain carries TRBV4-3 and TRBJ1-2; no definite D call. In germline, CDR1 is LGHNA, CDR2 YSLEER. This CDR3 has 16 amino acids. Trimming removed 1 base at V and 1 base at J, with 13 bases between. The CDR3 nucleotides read TGCGCCAGCAGCCAAGCTCCCCAATCGGTTAACTATGGCTACACCTTC. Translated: CASSQAPQSVNYGYTF.